The 17 T cell receptor beta chains below were found in one sample sequenced in a study of blood T cell repertoires in COVID-19. The protocol was immunoSEQ multiplex PCR, while the TCRdb copy is restricted to in-frame clones and leaves out a portion. Among a few hundred thousand clones listed, 80% to 90% were seen once. Sequenced: PBMCs or T cells enriched from blood (not recorded which). All receptors come from a man aged 30-40 years who had recovered from COVID-19.

The chain employs TRBV25-1 and TRBJ2-3; TRBD1 matches at 8 bases. Germline CDR1 MGHDK, CDR2 SYGVNS. The CDR3 runs 16 residues. The V and J ends lost 5 bases and 0 bases, in that order; junction bases with no gene match: 7. The CDR3 coding sequence is TGTGCCAGCAGTCAGAAGACAGGGGCTAGCACAGATACGCAGTATTTT. Its translation: CASSQKTGASTDTQYF.

The chain recombines TRBV6-1 with TRBJ2-7; perhaps TRBD2 as D (5 bases). Trimming stripped 2 bases from V and 6 bases from J, with 11 bases between. Germline V CDR1 and CDR2: MNHNS, SASEGT. The CDR3 covers 13 residues. The CDR3 spells CASSERRGIEQYF. The CDR3, as DNA: TGTGCCAGCAGTGAACGTAGAGGGATCGAGCAGTACTTC.

V usage is TRBV12-5 and J usage is TRBJ2-3; D perhaps matches TRBD2 (6 bases). The CDR3 sequence is 13 residues long. Looked up from germline, CDR1 is LGHNT and CDR2 is FRNRAP. V shed 7 bases and J shed 6 bases, with 14 bases lying between them. The CDR3 DNA is TGTGCTAGTGTACGCGGGGTTGGGGATACGCAGTATTTT. Translating gives CASVRGVGDTQYF.

The rearrangement uses TRBV3-1 (or the pseudogene TRBV3-2) and TRBJ1-1, with D perhaps TRBD1 (5 bases). From germline, CDR1 is LGHDT and CDR2 YNNKEL (reference sequence). V was pared by 5 bases and J by 1 base, with 11 bases between. The CDR3 contains 14 residues. The CDR3 spells CASSSRQRNTEAFF. DNA for the CDR3: TGTGCCAGCAGCTCCCGACAGAGGAACACTGAAGCTTTCTTT.

The chain combines TRBV7-3 with TRBJ2-1, with 9 bases aligning to TRBD1. The CDR3 is 16 residues long. The trim removed 4 bases at V and 5 bases at J, leaving 9 bases unmatched. Germline CDR1 and CDR2: SGHTA and FQGTGA. For the CDR3, the DNA is TGTGCCAGCAGCTCCATGGACAGGGGCGAGCACAATGAGCAGTTCTTC. As protein: CASSSMDRGEHNEQFF.

The rearrangement links TRBV7-9 to TRBJ1-1; D remains unclear. The germline V gene has CDR1 SEHNR and CDR2 FQNEAQ (reference sequence). V was clipped by 2 bases and J by 0 bases, with 7 bases between them. This CDR3 has 14 residues. CDR3 region: CASSLPEMNTEAFF. As DNA, the CDR3 is TGTGCCAGCAGCTTACCAGAAATGAACACTGAAGCTTTCTTT.

The chain recombines TRBV3-1 (or the pseudogene TRBV3-2) with TRBJ2-2, with TRBD1 matching over 8 bases. The CDR3 extends over 17 amino acids. Germline CDR1 is LGHDT and CDR2 is YNNKEL (reference sequence). V shed 4 bases and J 7 bases; nucleotides not matched to a gene: 14. CDR3 bases: TGTGCCAGCAGCCGCCTCGACAGGGGACGTTGGGACGGGGAGCTGTTTTTT. Amino acids: CASSRLDRGRWDGELFF.

The rearrangement uses TRBV12-5 and TRBJ1-5; TRBD1 is a possible D gene (6 bases). Germline V CDR1 and CDR2: LGHNT, FRNRAP. There are 13 residues in the CDR3. V shed 7 bases and J shed 6 bases, with 13 bases lying between them. This chain's CDR3 is CASVGGGRQPQHF. For the CDR3, the DNA is TGTGCTAGTGTTGGGGGGGGGCGTCAGCCCCAGCATTTT.

The J gene is TRBJ2-7, the V gene TRBV19, with 11 nucleotides matching TRBD2. The ends lost 5 bases at V and 4 bases at J; junction bases unmatched: 13. CDR1 and CDR2 (germline): LNHDA, SQIVND (reference sequence). The CDR3 length is 17 residues. CDR3 region: CASSPRGASGGRYEQYF. In DNA, the CDR3 is TGTGCCAGTAGTCCCCGAGGGGCTAGCGGGGGGCGTTACGAGCAGTACTTC.

The J gene is TRBJ2-1, the V gene TRBV5-8; D is unresolved. Trimming took 2 bases from V and 0 from J, leaving 9 bases between them. CDR1 and CDR2 from the germline V gene are SGHTS and YDEGEE. The CDR3 is 15 amino acids. The CDR3 sequence is CASSFGDHSYNEQFF. CDR3 bases: TGTGCCAGCAGCTTTGGAGATCACTCCTACAATGAGCAGTTCTTC.

V gene TRBV5-1 combines with J gene TRBJ2-7; weak D call: TRBD2 (6 bases). Per germline, CDR1 SGHRS and CDR2 YFSETQ. Trimming shortened V by 4 bases and J by 6 bases, and 17 bases separated the two germline ends. This CDR3 is 14 amino acids long. The CDR3 here is CASSLGGESSEQYF. The CDR3 nucleotides read TGCGCCAGCAGCCTCGGCGGGGAAAGCTCCGAGCAGTACTTC.

The rearrangement links TRBV27 to TRBJ1-2; maybe TRBD1 (5 bases). This CDR3 has 14 residues. Looked up from germline, CDR1 is MNHEY and CDR2 is SMNVEV (reference sequence). V lost 0 bases, J lost 5 bases, and 10 bases lay in between. CDR3 nucleotide sequence: TGTGCCAGCAGTTTATCGATGGCAGGGTATGGCTACACCTTC. This gives the protein CASSLSMAGYGYTF.

This clone was seen only once. In nucleotides, the CDR3 is TGTGCCAGCAGCCAAGGTTTCATCTACGAGCAGTACTTC. This translates into CASSQGFIYEQYF. The V call is TRBV14, the J call TRBJ2-7; D is undetermined. The ends were cut back, 1 base at V and 3 bases at J, with 7 bases in the middle. This CDR3 region has 13 residues. The germline V gene encodes CDR1 SGHDN and CDR2 FVKESK.

The chain carries TRBV7-2 and TRBJ1-2; 8 nucleotides align to TRBD1. Germline CDR1 reads SGHTA; CDR2 reads FQGNSA. This CDR3 is 15 amino acids long. Trimming at V came to 4 bases and at J to 7 bases, leaving 11 bases not matched to a gene. CDR3 amino acids: CASSSSDRVGVGYTF. CDR3 DNA: TGTGCCAGCAGCTCCTCGGACAGGGTCGGTGTTGGCTACACCTTC.

This sequence joins TRBV4-1 and TRBJ2-3; tentative D call: TRBD2 (7 bases). The germline V gene encodes CDR1 MGHRA and CDR2 YSYEKL. CDR3 size: 16 residues. The V end lost 4 bases, the J end lost 3 bases, and 17 bases lay between the germline ends. CDR3 in amino acids: CASSPLAGASTDTQYF. The DNA of the CDR3 is TGCGCCAGCAGCCCCCTGGCGGGGGCGAGTACAGATACGCAGTATTTT.

Many counts were recorded for this clone. The gene calls are TRBV6-1 and TRBJ2-3, with TRBD2 matching over 7 bases. Germline-derived CDR1 and CDR2 are MNHNS and SASEGT. CDR3 length: 16 residues. J gave up 1 base and V 8 bases, and 12 bases lay outside the gene matches. In DNA, the CDR3 is TGTGCCAGCTTTGAAGGGGAGGGTCGGGGCACAGATACGCAGTATTTT. Amino acid sequence: CASFEGEGRGTDTQYF.

The chain joins TRBV5-5 to TRBJ1-6; 8 bases are a match to TRBD1. CDR3 length equals 15 residues. The V segment lost 5 bases and the J segment 8 bases; nucleotides outside the gene matches: 9. Germline loops: CDR1 SGHKS, CDR2 YYEKEE (reference sequence). The CDR3 here is CASSRYQTGDSPLHF. The CDR3 bases are TGTGCCAGCAGTCGCTACCAGACAGGGGATTCACCCCTCCACTTT.